This T cell receptor (beta chain) was documented in a study of Graves' ophthalmopathy and Graves' hyperthyroidism. The study amplified TCR beta CDR3 regions using RNA transcripts. First-round RT-PCR with HTBI primers preceded a second-round multiplex PCR. Each CDR3 protein gets one entry after TCRdb re-called the multiplex PCR reads with MiXCR. Of 300,000 to 400,000 distinct CDR3 sequences listed, roughly 17% are singletons. This CDR3 is built from 15 residues. Germline-derived CDR1 and CDR2 are MNHNS and SASEGT. Deletions cut 3 bases from V and 2 bases from J, with 14 bases between. This clonotype was recorded at least ten times. Its antigen is unknown. Findings and limits, study-wide: The majority of expanded thyroid clonotypes above 0.001 frequency also occurred in blood.

The sequence came from an adult man with Graves' ophthalmopathy. The sample was peripheral blood. The V and J genes are TRBV6-1 and TRBJ2-7; the D gene is possibly TRBD2 (6 bases). Written as DNA, the CDR3 is TGTGCCAGCAGTGACCCCGGGACTCCAGCCTACGAGCAGTACTTC. Translating it yields CASSDPGTPAYEQYF.